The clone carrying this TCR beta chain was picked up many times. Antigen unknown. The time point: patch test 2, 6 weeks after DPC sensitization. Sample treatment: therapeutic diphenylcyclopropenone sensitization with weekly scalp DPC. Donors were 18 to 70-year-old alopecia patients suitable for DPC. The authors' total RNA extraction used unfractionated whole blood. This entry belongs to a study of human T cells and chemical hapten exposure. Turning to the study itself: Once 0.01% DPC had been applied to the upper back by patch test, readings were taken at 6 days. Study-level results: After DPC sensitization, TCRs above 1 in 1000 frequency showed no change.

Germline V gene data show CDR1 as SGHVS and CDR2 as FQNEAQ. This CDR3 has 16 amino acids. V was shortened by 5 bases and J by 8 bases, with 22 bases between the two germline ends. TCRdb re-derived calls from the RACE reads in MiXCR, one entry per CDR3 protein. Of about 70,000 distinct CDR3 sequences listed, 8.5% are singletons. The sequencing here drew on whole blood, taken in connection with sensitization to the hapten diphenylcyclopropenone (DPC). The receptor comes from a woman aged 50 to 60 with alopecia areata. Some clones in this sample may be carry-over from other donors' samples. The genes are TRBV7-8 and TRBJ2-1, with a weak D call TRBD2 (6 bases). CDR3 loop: CASSLRWGVPTDEQFF. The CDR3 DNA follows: TGTGCCAGCAGCCTCAGGTGGGGGGTTCCTACTGATGAGCAGTTCTTC.